The 29 T cell receptor beta chains given below trace back to one sample, sequenced in a study of T cell changes during pregnancy in multiple sclerosis. Profiling relied on immunoSEQ multiplex PCR, and the TCRdb table lists in-frame clones only, not all of them. The sample has tens of thousands of clones; just over 90% are singletons. The sample consisted of CD8+ T cells from peripheral blood mononuclear cells, taken in the first trimester of pregnancy. The receptors were gathered from a female donor with multiple sclerosis, enrolled in a pregnancy study.

V gene TRBV7-9 combines with J gene TRBJ2-7; possibly TRBD1 for D (5 bases). CDR1 is SEHNR, CDR2 FQNEAQ, per germline (reference sequence). The CDR3 runs to 13 residues. Trimming left V 3 bases short and J 4 bases short, with 10 bases between. As DNA, the CDR3 is TGTGCCAGCAGCTTTACCCAGGGTTACGAGCAGTACTTC. It is translated as CASSFTQGYEQYF. The full variable domain, its missing parts supplied by reference TRBV7-9 and TRBJ2-7, is DTGVSQNPRHKITKRGQNVTFRCDPISEHNRLYWYRQTLGQGPEFLTYFQNEAQLEKSRLLSDRFSAERPKGSFSTLEIQRTEQGDSAMYLCASSFTQGYEQYFGPGTRLTVT.

The chain links TRBV7-9 to TRBJ1-5, with D possibly TRBD1 on 6 matching bases. Germline V gene data show CDR1 as SEHNR and CDR2 as FQNEAQ (reference sequence). The CDR3 is 12 amino acids. Trimming cost V 10 bases and J 7 bases, with 14 bases left between them. The CDR3 DNA reads as TGTGCCACCTCAGGGGACGCCCAGCCCCAGCATTTT. Translating gives CATSGDAQPQHF.

This clone was seen just once. CDR3 loop: CASSWKGNEQFF. In nucleotides, the CDR3 is TGTGCCAGCAGCTGGAAGGGGAATGAGCAGTTCTTC. V is TRBV5-4 and J is TRBJ2-1; a possible D gene is TRBD1 (5 bases). The germline V gene has CDR1 SGHNT and CDR2 YYREEE (reference sequence). V was clipped by 3 bases and J by 7 bases, with 8 bases between them. This CDR3 region has 12 residues.

The chain has TRBV4-1 and TRBJ1-1; D perhaps matches TRBD1 (6 bases). Germline-derived CDR1 and CDR2 are MGHRA and YSYEKL. The CDR3 consists of 16 residues. Trimming shortened V by 4 bases and J by 5 bases, and 20 bases separated the two germline ends. The CDR3 sequence is CASSLSGGRERTEAFF. In nucleotides, the CDR3 is TGCGCCAGCAGCCTCTCTGGGGGCAGGGAAAGGACTGAAGCTTTCTTT.

V is TRBV6-5 and J is TRBJ2-2; D gene unclear. CDR3 length: 13 residues. Germline CDR1 is MNHEY and CDR2 is SVGAGI. V was pared by 5 bases and J by 1 base, with 5 bases between. The CDR3 loop reads CASSRQNTGELFF. In DNA, the CDR3 is TGTGCCAGCAGTCGACAGAACACCGGGGAGCTGTTTTTT.

The CDR3 DNA sequence: TGTGCCAGTAGTAGCGGGACTTTCAATGAGCAGTTCTTC. Amino acid sequence: CASSSGTFNEQFF. The chain combines TRBV19 with TRBJ2-1; D perhaps matches TRBD2 (6 bases). V gave up 4 bases and J gave up 6 bases, with 10 bases separating them. The germline V gene encodes CDR1 LNHDA and CDR2 SQIVND (reference sequence). This CDR3 spans 13 amino acids.

This clone was picked up one time. CDR3 loop: CASNQLTLNQPQHF. The CDR3 region has the DNA TGTGCCAGTAATCAGTTAACCCTCAATCAGCCCCAGCATTTT. The genes are TRBV19 and TRBJ1-5; D gene uncertain. Germline loops: CDR1 LNHDA, CDR2 SQIVND (reference sequence). Trimming removed 7 bases at V and 3 bases at J, with 13 bases between. This CDR3 is built from 14 residues.

This chain links TRBV14 with TRBJ1-1, with D tentatively TRBD1 (6 bases). The CDR3 extends over 14 amino acids. V was pared by 3 bases and J by 6 bases, with 14 bases between. The germline gives CDR1 SGHDN, CDR2 FVKESK. CDR3 protein: CASSHLHGGPEAFF. The CDR3 DNA follows: TGTGCCAGCAGCCACCTCCACGGGGGGCCTGAAGCTTTCTTT.

The CDR3 nucleotides read TGTGCCAGCAGTGAAACTACGGGGCAGCCCCAGCATTTT. Amino acids: CASSETTGQPQHF. The gene calls are TRBV25-1 and TRBJ1-5; D is uncertain. Germline V lookup: CDR1 MGHDK, CDR2 SYGVNS. CDR3 size: 13 residues. V was shortened by 2 bases and J by 7 bases, with 9 bases between the two germline ends.

This sequence joins TRBV27 and TRBJ2-7; possibly TRBD2 for D (6 bases). The CDR3 is 14 residues long. Germline CDR1 and CDR2: MNHEY and SMNVEV (reference sequence). V was shortened by 5 bases and J by 3 bases, with 14 bases between the two germline ends. The CDR3 here is CASSHQGLVYEQYF. CDR3 DNA sequence: TGTGCCAGCAGTCACCAGGGACTGGTCTACGAGCAGTACTTC.

The gene calls are TRBV27 and TRBJ2-7; TRBD2 agrees at 8 bases. This CDR3 spans 15 amino acids. CDR1 is MNHEY, CDR2 SMNVEV, per germline (reference sequence). The trim removed 7 bases at V and 2 bases at J, leaving 10 bases unmatched. The CDR3 bases are TGTGCCAGCACCCCCGGGAGGGGGAAGACCTACGAGCAGTACTTC. It translates to CASTPGRGKTYEQYF.

V gene TRBV7-2 combines with J gene TRBJ1-1; possible D gene TRBD1, 6 bases. CDR3 size: 18 residues. Germline lookup yields CDR1 SGHTA and CDR2 FQGNSA. Between the trimmed V and J ends, which lost 1 base and 4 bases, there was a span of 22 bases. This CDR3 reads CASSLEPVIGQFPTEAFF. In DNA form, the CDR3 reads TGTGCCAGCAGCTTAGAACCCGTAATAGGACAGTTCCCCACTGAAGCTTTCTTT.

This sequence joins TRBV25-1 and TRBJ2-7, with D possibly being TRBD1 (6 bases). The CDR3 loop spans 13 amino acids. Between the trimmed V and J ends, which lost 3 bases and 3 bases, there was a span of 9 bases. Germline V lookup: CDR1 MGHDK, CDR2 SYGVNS. The CDR3 loop is CASSEDSYYEQYF. The CDR3 nucleotides are TGTGCCAGCAGTGAGGACAGCTACTACGAGCAGTACTTC.

The chain has TRBV29-1 and TRBJ1-1, with 11 bases matching TRBD1. Germline V gives CDR1 SQVTM, CDR2 ANQGSEA. The CDR3 contains 13 residues. V lost 6 bases to trimming and J lost 4 bases; unmatched junction nucleotides: 4. The CDR3 region is CSVDRGQGTEAFF. CDR3 nucleotide sequence: TGCAGCGTGGACAGGGGGCAGGGCACTGAAGCTTTCTTT.

The chain couples TRBV6-5 to TRBJ2-1, with 8 bases matching TRBD1. With V trimmed by 6 bases and J by 5 bases, 9 bases remained unmatched. Germline V gene data show CDR1 as MNHEY and CDR2 as SVGAGI. CDR3 size: 15 residues. The CDR3 loop reads CASSQGPDRDNEQFF. The DNA for the CDR3 is TGTGCCAGCAGCCAGGGCCCGGACAGGGACAATGAGCAGTTCTTC.

The rearrangement joins TRBV25-1 to TRBJ2-3, with a tentative D call TRBD1 (6 bases). This CDR3 spans 16 amino acids. Germline V gene sequence: CDR1 MGHDK, CDR2 SYGVNS. The V end lost 4 bases, the J end lost 1 base, and 15 bases lay between the germline ends. CDR3 amino acids: CASSVIWGPGTDTQYF. CDR3 sequence (DNA): TGTGCCAGCAGTGTGATTTGGGGGCCCGGCACAGATACGCAGTATTTT.

The rearrangement links TRBV9 to TRBJ2-5; 11 positions match TRBD1. The J segment lost 3 bases and the V segment lost 4 bases, leaving 8 bases of the junction unmatched. The germline gives CDR1 SGDLS, CDR2 YYNGEE. This CDR3 has 16 amino acids. CDR3 residues: CASSSLRTGGEETQYF. In DNA, the CDR3 is TGTGCCAGCAGCTCCCTAAGGACAGGGGGCGAAGAGACCCAGTACTTC.

CDR3 sequence reads: CASSLERGAYSNTEAFF. CDR3 nucleotides: TGTGCCAGCAGCTTAGAGAGAGGCGCCTACTCGAACACTGAAGCTTTCTTT. V usage is TRBV7-2 and J usage is TRBJ1-1; D is ambiguous. Germline values: CDR1 SGHTA, CDR2 FQGNSA. CDR3 length: 17 amino acids. The V gene lost 1 base and the J gene lost 1 base, with 16 bases spanning the gap.

The chain links TRBV4-1 to TRBJ2-6; TRBD1 matches 7 bases. The CDR3 runs 15 residues. The trim removed 4 bases at V and 4 bases at J, leaving 4 bases unmatched. In germline, CDR1 is MGHRA, CDR2 YSYEKL. CDR3 residues: CASSLTGYGANVLTF. The DNA of the CDR3 is TGCGCCAGCAGCCTGACAGGGTACGGGGCCAACGTCCTGACTTTC.

The chain joins TRBV29-1 to TRBJ2-3; D not certain. Per the germline V gene, CDR1 is SQVTM and CDR2 is ANQGSEA. Between the trimmed V and J ends, which lost 0 bases and 3 bases, there was a span of 10 bases. The CDR3 totals 14 residues. The CDR3 coding sequence is TGCAGCGTTGAAGATCTGTCAGAAACAGATACGCAGTATTTT. Protein sequence: CSVEDLSETDTQYF.

The V gene is TRBV2, the J gene TRBJ1-2, with 7 bases matching TRBD1. With 6 bases clipped from V and 7 bases from J, the junction kept 8 bases outside the gene matches. This CDR3 spans 13 amino acids. CDR1 and CDR2 from the germline V gene are SNHLY and FYNNEI. DNA for the CDR3: TGTGCCAGCAGCGGTACAGGGGTGCGTGGCTACACCTTC. Amino acids: CASSGTGVRGYTF.

This clone was counted a few times. V gene TRBV30 combines with J gene TRBJ1-1, with D possibly matching TRBD1 (6 bases). Trimming shortened V by 3 bases and J by 6 bases, and 11 bases separated the two germline ends. Germline V gives CDR1 GTSNPN, CDR2 SVGIG (reference sequence). This CDR3 contains 12 residues. DNA of the CDR3: TGTGCCTGGAGCACAGGGAAGGCTGAAGCTTTCTTT. Residues: CAWSTGKAEAFF.

J is TRBJ2-2 and V is TRBV15; possible D gene TRBD2, 6 bases. Per the germline V gene, CDR1 is LNHNV and CDR2 is YYDKDF (reference sequence). Trimming pared 0 bases from V and 7 bases from J, leaving 15 bases between. The CDR3 extends over 16 amino acids. CDR3 in DNA: TGTGCCACCAGCAGAGATCCAGCGCCCGGGGGCGGGGAGCTGTTTTTT. Translating gives CATSRDPAPGGGELFF.

The chain is built from TRBV2 and TRBJ1-1; 10 bases are a match to TRBD1. Trimming removed 1 base from V and 3 bases from J; junction bases left unmatched: 8. The CDR3 runs 17 residues. Looked up from germline, CDR1 is SNHLY and CDR2 is FYNNEI. The CDR3: CASSEVGGGTGDTEAFF. As DNA, the CDR3 is TGTGCCAGCAGTGAAGTAGGGGGTGGGACAGGGGACACTGAAGCTTTCTTT.

The chain has TRBV27 and TRBJ1-1; D may be TRBD1 (6 bases). This CDR3 is built from 13 residues. The germline gives CDR1 MNHEY, CDR2 SMNVEV (reference sequence). Deletions cut 5 bases from V and 3 bases from J, with 10 bases between. This CDR3 reads CASSQGRYTEAFF. The CDR3 coding sequence is TGTGCCAGCAGTCAGGGGAGATACACTGAAGCTTTCTTT.

This chain links TRBV9 with TRBJ2-3; 7 positions match TRBD2. Per the germline V gene, CDR1 is SGDLS and CDR2 is YYNGEE. Trimming at V came to 4 bases and at J to 3 bases, leaving 8 bases not matched to a gene. The CDR3 length is 15 residues. The chain's CDR3 is CASSLLAGETDTQYF. CDR3 nucleotide sequence: TGTGCCAGCAGCTTATTGGCGGGAGAGACAGATACGCAGTATTTT.

The chain has TRBV5-4 and TRBJ2-1; D is perhaps TRBD2 (7 bases). The CDR3 covers 16 residues. Germline lookup yields CDR1 SGHNT and CDR2 YYREEE (reference sequence). The V and J ends lost 6 bases and 4 bases respectively, with 20 bases between them. The CDR3 protein is CASIPRGEGVYNEQFF. The CDR3 DNA reads as TGTGCCAGCATCCCGAGGGGGGAGGGGGTTTACAATGAGCAGTTCTTC.

J is TRBJ1-4 and V is TRBV6-5; D unresolved. V lost 0 bases and J lost 3, with 5 bases in between. There are 14 residues in the CDR3. Germline V gene sequence: CDR1 MNHEY, CDR2 SVGAGI. The CDR3: CASSYSRSNEKLFF. The CDR3 DNA sequence: TGTGCCAGCAGTTACTCGAGATCTAATGAAAAACTGTTTTTT.

With regard to this clone: Different DNA sequences within this sample yield the same CDR3. V usage is TRBV7-2 and J usage is TRBJ2-3, with 9 positions matching TRBD2. The germline CDR1 and CDR2 sequences are SGHTA and FQGNSA. Trimming removed 2 bases from V and 0 bases from J; junction bases left unmatched: 0. The CDR3 is made up of 15 amino acids. The CDR3 loop reads CASSLLAGSTDTQYF. The CDR3 coding sequence is TGTGCCAGCAGCTTACTAGCGGGGAGCACAGATACGCAGTATTTT.